This T cell receptor beta chain was sequenced during a study of control samples from healthy donors and cancer patients (TCRdb year 2020). Receptor amplification or capture employed the immunoSEQ multiplex PCR assay. TCRdb carries this immuneACCESS record with in-frame sequences only. Its versions omit some clonotypes, under half of them owing to an unresolved V gene in the studies checked, with the rest unexplained. The sample contains 150,000 to 200,000 clones, approximately 94% of them found a single time. The ten largest clones capture under 8.5% of the sample. This clone was seen once. Which antigen it targets is not known. One base away there is no much larger clone; base qualities are not given. Cut back by 5 bases and 6 bases, the V and J ends lie 14 bases apart. Including the terminal cysteine and phenylalanine, the CDR3 comprises 13 residues. Only the CDR3 DNA stays, 39 bases, in frame from base 1. As encoded in the germline V gene, CDR1 is SGHTA while CDR2 is FQGTGA.

The source material was blood. The TCR was taken from a woman aged 40-49 years in good health. The chain uses TRBV7-3 and TRBJ2-7; no confident D gene assignment can be made. The CDR3 region reads CASSLTPGGEQYF. DNA sequence: TGTGCCAGCAGCCTCACCCCGGGCGGCGAGCAGTACTTC.